These T cell receptor beta chains were read from a single sample in a study of T cells after yellow fever vaccination. TCRdb re-derived calls from the 5' RACE reads in MiXCR, one entry per CDR3 protein. The sample has about 260,000 distinct CDR3 sequences, roughly 13% seen once. Sequencing was performed on CD4+ T cells sorted from PBMCs, taken 45 days after the yellow fever booster vaccination. All receptors derive from a young man who received the YFV17D yellow fever vaccine. CDR3s include the opening cysteine and the closing phenylalanine or tryptophan. D genes are given only for firm matches. Only some rows state a clone size, as once, few, many or a class for expanded clones.

size,V,J,D,CDR3,DNA
many,TRBV12-3/TRBV12-4,TRBJ2-2,TRBD2,CASSLASGKAGELFF,TGTGCCAGCAGTTTGGCTAGCGGGAAGGCCGGGGAGCTGTTTTTT
.,TRBV28,TRBJ1-4,.,CASSVPLEKLFF,TGTGCCAGCTCCGTCCCGTTAGAAAAACTGTTTTTT
few,TRBV7-2,TRBJ2-2,.,CASSLVWGANTGELFF,TGTGCCAGCAGCTTAGTATGGGGTGCGAACACCGGGGAGCTGTTTTTT
.,TRBV11-1,TRBJ2-3,TRBD2,CASGRAGVGDTQYF,TGTGCCAGCGGAAGAGCGGGAGTGGGAGATACGCAGTATTTT
.,TRBV12-3/TRBV12-4,TRBJ2-3,TRBD2,CASTRQFIKRDSTDTQYF,TGTGCCAGCACCCGTCAATTCATTAAGCGGGATAGCACAGATACGCAGTATTTT
few,TRBV29-1,TRBJ1-1,TRBD1,CSVEEGRTGPRLKAFF,TGCAGCGTTGAAGAGGGAAGGACAGGGCCGAGGCTGAAAGCTTTCTTT
few,TRBV20-1,TRBJ2-3,TRBD2,CSARASGRAPDTQYF,TGCAGTGCTAGAGCTAGCGGGAGGGCCCCAGATACGCAGTATTTT
many,TRBV15,TRBJ1-2,.,CATSRDADGYGYTF,TGTGCCACCAGCAGAGATGCAGACGGCTATGGCTACACCTTC
.,TRBV15,TRBJ2-1,.,CATSRKRKEGNEQFF,TGTGCCACCAGCAGAAAGAGAAAAGAGGGAAATGAGCAGTTCTTC
few,TRBV20-1,TRBJ2-2,TRBD2,CSARDLTGPSGMGELFF,TGCAGTGCTAGAGATTTAACGGGACCAAGCGGGATGGGGGAGCTGTTTTTT
few,TRBV20-1,TRBJ1-1,.,CSARVVAEAFF,TGCAGTGCTAGAGTTGTGGCTGAAGCTTTCTTT
.,TRBV7-2,TRBJ2-7,TRBD1,CASTPRGQSYYEQYF,TGTGCCAGCACCCCCAGGGGGCAGTCCTACTACGAGCAGTACTTC
few,TRBV11-2,TRBJ1-5,.,CASSLDRRGGPQHF,TGTGCCAGCAGCTTAGATCGGAGGGGAGGACCCCAGCATTTT
few,TRBV18,TRBJ2-7,.,CASSPPEVLGYEQYF,TGTGCCAGCTCACCACCTGAGGTTCTAGGCTACGAGCAGTACTTC
few,TRBV7-2,TRBJ1-2,.,CASSLAYGYTF,TGTGCCAGCAGCTTAGCCTATGGCTACACCTTC
few,TRBV15,TRBJ2-1,TRBD2,CATSRVRASGSDSSYNEQFF,TGTGCCACCAGCAGAGTGCGGGCTAGCGGGAGCGACAGCTCCTACAATGAGCAGTTCTTC
.,TRBV24-1,TRBJ2-5,.,CATRHPGGDPLHETQYF,TGTGCCACCAGGCACCCCGGTGGGGATCCCCTCCATGAGACCCAGTACTTC